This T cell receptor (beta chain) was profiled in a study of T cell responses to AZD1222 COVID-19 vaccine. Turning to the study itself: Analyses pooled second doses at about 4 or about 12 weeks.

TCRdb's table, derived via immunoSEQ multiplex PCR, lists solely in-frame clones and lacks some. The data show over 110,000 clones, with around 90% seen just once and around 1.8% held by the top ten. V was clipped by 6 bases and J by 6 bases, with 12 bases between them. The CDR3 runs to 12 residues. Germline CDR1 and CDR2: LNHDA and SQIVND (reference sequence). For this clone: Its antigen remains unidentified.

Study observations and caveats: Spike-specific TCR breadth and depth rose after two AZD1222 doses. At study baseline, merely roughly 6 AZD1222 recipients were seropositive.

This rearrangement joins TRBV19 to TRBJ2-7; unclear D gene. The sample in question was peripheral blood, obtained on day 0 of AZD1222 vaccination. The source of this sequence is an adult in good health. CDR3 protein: CASSHYYAEQYF. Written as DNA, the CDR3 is TGTGCCAGTAGCCATTACTATGCCGAGCAGTACTTC. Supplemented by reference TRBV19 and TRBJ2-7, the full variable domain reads DGGITQSPKYLFRKEGQNVTLSCEQNLNHDAMYWYRQDPGQGLRLIYYSQIVNDFQKGDIAEGYSVSREKKESFPLTVTSAQKNPTAFYLCASSHYYAEQYFGPGTRLTVT.